The 26 T cell receptor beta chains below were found in one sample sequenced in a study of CD8+CD57+ T cells in acquired aplastic anemia. Genomic DNA acted as the template from which TCR beta VDJ combination and CDR3 sequence profiling were carried out. MiXCR, run by TCRdb on the reads, gives a single entry per CDR3 protein. The table shows roughly 64,000 distinct CDR3 sequences, with around 50% occurring only once. Sequenced material: sorted CD4+, CD8+, or CD8+CD57+ T cells (not recorded which) from PBMCs. The receptors come from a human donor in good health, serving as a control.

The chain joins TRBV7-2 to TRBJ2-5; tentative D call: TRBD1 (5 bases). Trimming left V 9 bases short and J 1 base short, with 12 bases between. This CDR3 contains 13 residues. Germline-derived CDR1 and CDR2 are SGHTA and FQGNSA. The CDR3 DNA reads TGTGCCAGTAGTCCCAGGGTCCAAGAGACCCAGTACTTC. Translation gives CASSPRVQETQYF.

This rearrangement joins TRBV29-1 to TRBJ1-2, with a weak D call TRBD1 (5 bases). The V end was cut by 7 bases, the J end by 1 base, with 10 bases between. Germline V CDR1 and CDR2: SQVTM, ANQGSEA. The CDR3 runs to 12 residues. CDR3 sequence: CSAGGLNYGYTF. The CDR3 coding sequence is TGCAGCGCGGGGGGACTTAACTATGGCTACACCTTC.

The DNA of the CDR3 is TGTGCCAGCAGCCTTCTGAACATTGCCTACGAGCAGTACTTC. It yields the protein CASSLLNIAYEQYF. The chain combines TRBV7-9 with TRBJ2-7, with D hard to call. The V and J ends lost 5 bases and 2 bases respectively, with 13 bases between them. The germline V gene has CDR1 SEHNR and CDR2 FQNEAQ (reference sequence). CDR3 length: 14 residues.

With regard to this clonotype: This may arise from a read error, as a much more abundant clone is one base away. This rearrangement joins TRBV11-2 to TRBJ1-3, with a possible D match to TRBD1 (5 bases). CDR1 is SGHAT, CDR2 FQNNGV, per germline. The CDR3 has 16 amino acids. CDR3 sequence: CASSPPGGVSGDTIYF. DNA of the CDR3: TGTGCCAGCAGCCCCCCGGGGGGGGTGTCTGGAGACACCATATATTTT.

This clonotype showed up many times. The chain is built from TRBV9 and TRBJ1-3, with D possibly being TRBD1 (5 bases). CDR3 length equals 15 residues. Trimming took 0 bases from V and 0 from J, leaving 7 bases between them. The V gene's germline CDR1 is SGDLS and CDR2 YYNGEE. The CDR3 sequence: CASSVEGFSGNTIYF. CDR3 in DNA: TGTGCCAGCAGCGTAGAGGGGTTCTCTGGAAACACCATATATTTT.

The V and J genes are TRBV24-1 and TRBJ2-5, with 8 bases matching TRBD2. Trimming removed 5 bases from V and 3 bases from J; junction bases left unmatched: 10. Germline loops: CDR1 KGHDR, CDR2 SFDVKD. This CDR3 has 16 residues. The CDR3, as DNA: TGTGCCACCAGTGGGACGGATGGCGGGAGGAAAGAGACCCAGTACTTC. It is translated as CATSGTDGGRKETQYF.

This clonotype rates as medium-sized. This rearrangement joins TRBV29-1 to TRBJ2-7; the D gene is possibly TRBD1 (5 bases). Trimming took off 7 bases at V and 2 bases at J, with 18 bases between the two ends. The CDR3 has 14 amino acids. Germline V lookup: CDR1 SQVTM, CDR2 ANQGSEA. The CDR3 loop reads CSAIGRAGTYEQYF. In nucleotides, the CDR3 is TGCAGCGCCATTGGCAGGGCCGGCACCTACGAGCAGTACTTC.

This clonotype was observed a few times. The chain couples TRBV19 to TRBJ2-2, with a weak D call TRBD2 (5 bases). The germline CDR1 and CDR2 sequences are LNHDA and SQIVND (reference sequence). The V and J ends lost 5 bases and 3 bases respectively, with 13 bases between them. The CDR3 runs 15 residues. CDR3 coding DNA: TGTGCCAGTAGTGAACCGGGGATGCACACCGGGGAGCTGTTTTTT. This translates into CASSEPGMHTGELFF.

CDR3 nucleotide sequence: TGCGCCAGCAGCGACAGTTCTAACTATGGCTACACCTTC. Amino acids: CASSDSSNYGYTF. The chain carries TRBV5-1 and TRBJ1-2, with a tentative D call TRBD1 (5 bases). Germline V gives CDR1 SGHRS, CDR2 YFSETQ. V was clipped by 4 bases and J by 0 bases, with 7 bases between them. CDR3 length: 13 amino acids.

This clonotype was observed a single time. Lacking the conserved final phenylalanine or tryptophan, this CDR3 likely reflects a read error. V is TRBV10-2 and J is TRBJ2-6; 7 bases fit TRBD1. The CDR3 loop spans 18 amino acids. CDR1 is WSHSY and CDR2 is SAAADI in the germline V gene. CDR3: CAIRGSGTTSSGANVLTP. CDR3 DNA: TGTGCCATCAGGGGGTCTGGGACGACGTCCTCTGGGGCCAACGTCCTGACTCCA.

This clonotype was seen many times. This chain joins TRBV20-1 and TRBJ2-3, with 7 bases identical to TRBD2. Germline V gene sequence: CDR1 DFQATT, CDR2 SNEGSKA (reference sequence). Unmatched junction bases numbered 12, after V lost 6 bases and J lost 3 bases. The CDR3 has 15 amino acids. CDR3 in DNA: TGCAGTGCCCCAAACGGGCGGGAGATAACAGATACGCAGTATTTT. This encodes CSAPNGREITDTQYF.

This chain uses TRBV7-9 with TRBJ1-2, with D perhaps matching TRBD1 (6 bases). V was cut by 2 bases and J by 1 base, with 11 bases left in between. This CDR3 is 15 amino acids long. Germline CDR1 reads SEHNR; CDR2 reads FQNEAQ (reference sequence). CDR3 coding DNA: TGTGCCAGCAGCTTATGGGAGGGGGTTAACTATGGCTACACCTTC. Protein product: CASSLWEGVNYGYTF.

This clonotype occurred many times. The rearrangement joins TRBV19 to TRBJ2-3; 7 nucleotides line up with TRBD2. The CDR3 spans 16 residues. CDR1 is LNHDA, CDR2 SQIVND, per germline (reference sequence). Trimming took 7 bases from V and 0 from J; bases not matched to a gene: 10. CDR3 protein: CASTLGGRASTDTQYF. CDR3 coding DNA: TGTGCCAGTACGCTAGGAGGGAGGGCTAGCACAGATACGCAGTATTTT.

The chain links TRBV7-2 to TRBJ2-1; possibly TRBD1 for D (7 bases). V lost 3 bases, J lost 6 bases, and 18 bases lay in between. Germline assignment: CDR1 SGHTA and CDR2 FQGNSA. The CDR3 contains 16 residues. CDR3 DNA: TGTGCCAGCAGCTTCGCACTGGGGGGACAGATCAATGAGCAGTTCTTC. Translated: CASSFALGGQINEQFF.

This clonotype showed up many times. The V gene is TRBV5-6, the J gene TRBJ1-3; no reliable D call. V lost 3 bases and J lost 0, with 13 bases in between. Germline CDR1 SGHDT, CDR2 YYEEEE. This CDR3 comprises 16 residues. The CDR3 protein is CASSSSSRNSGNTIYF. CDR3 in DNA: TGTGCCAGCAGCTCCTCGTCCCGTAACTCTGGAAACACCATATATTTT.

Regarding this clonotype: The conserved phenylalanine or tryptophan is not found at the CDR3 terminus, so this likely reflects a read error. The gene calls are TRBV7-3 and TRBJ1-1; 8 bases match TRBD1. CDR3 length: 16 residues. Germline assignment: CDR1 SGHTA and CDR2 FQGTGA. Germline trimming cut 5 bases from V and 5 bases from J; bases unmatched to any gene: 13. The CDR3 loop reads CASSVQGAPGGTEAFL. CDR3 bases: TGTGCCAGCAGCGTCCAGGGGGCGCCTGGGGGAACTGAAGCTTTCCTT.

The chain employs TRBV2 and TRBJ1-4; TRBD1 agrees at 9 bases. In germline, CDR1 is SNHLY, CDR2 FYNNEI. V was pared by 6 bases and J by 7 bases, with 3 bases of the junction left unmatched. The CDR3 spans 13 residues. DNA of the CDR3: TGTGCCAGCAGGGGACAGGGTGGTGAAAAACTGTTTTTT. It encodes CASRGQGGEKLFF. Drawing the rest from reference TRBV2 and TRBJ1-4, the complete variable domain is EPEVTQTPSHQVTQMGQEVILRCVPISNHLYFYWYRQILGQKVEFLVSFYNNEISEKSEIFDDQFSVERPDGSNFTLKIRSTKLEDSAMYFCASRGQGGEKLFFGSGTQLSVL.

The V gene is TRBV6-1, the J gene TRBJ2-1; D unresolved. Between the trimmed V and J ends, which lost 3 bases and 4 bases, there was a span of 4 bases. The CDR3 contains 12 residues. Germline CDR1 and CDR2: MNHNS and SASEGT. CDR3 sequence: CASSDRYNEQFF. CDR3 nucleotide sequence: TGTGCCAGCAGTGACAGGTACAATGAGCAGTTCTTC.

The J gene is TRBJ2-1, the V gene TRBV11-2, with 11 positions matching TRBD2. Looked up from germline, CDR1 is SGHAT and CDR2 is FQNNGV. This CDR3 spans 15 amino acids. V shed 5 bases, J shed 8 bases, and the junction held 8 bases outside the gene matches. CDR3 coding DNA: TGTGCCAGCAGCAGAACTAGCGGGAGTAAGGATGAGCAGTTCTTC. Amino acid sequence: CASSRTSGSKDEQFF. Looking up the rest from reference TRBV11-2 and TRBJ2-1 gives the full variable domain: EAGVAQSPRYKIIEKRQSVAFWCNPISGHATLYWYQQILGQGPKLLIQFQNNGVVDDSQLPKDRFSAERLKGVDSTLKIQPAKLEDSAVYLCASSRTSGSKDEQFFGPGTRLTVL.

This clonotype was found a few times. V usage is TRBV2 and J usage is TRBJ2-5; 12 bases map to TRBD2. Looked up from germline, CDR1 is SNHLY and CDR2 is FYNNEI. V lost 4 bases and J lost 5; bases outside the gene matches: 2. This CDR3 has 14 amino acids. CDR3 coding DNA: TGTGCCAGCAGTGCCCTAGCGGGAGGGGAGACCCAGTACTTC. It translates to CASSALAGGETQYF.

This clonotype was recorded many times. A much larger clone lies a single base off, so this may be a read error. The chain has TRBV20-1 and TRBJ1-1; possibly TRBD1 for D (6 bases). The CDR3 loop spans 11 amino acids. CDR1 is DFQATT, CDR2 SNEGSKA, per germline (reference sequence). In nucleotides, the CDR3 is TGCAATGCTAGCCCTCCCAGGGGAGCTTTCTTT. It translates to CNASPPRGAFF.

This rearrangement joins TRBV25-1 to TRBJ1-3; D gene uncertain. The V gene's germline CDR1 is MGHDK and CDR2 SYGVNS. Trimming pared 7 bases from V and 8 bases from J, leaving 36 bases between. The CDR3 covers 20 residues. CDR3 residues: CASNITMGIRGANYGYTIYF. CDR3 in DNA: TGTGCCAGCAATATCACTATGGGGATCCGAGGAGCTAACTATGGCTACACCATATATTTT. The whole variable domain, remainder taken from reference TRBV25-1 and TRBJ1-3, is EADIYQTPRYLVIGTGKKITLECSQTMGHDKMYWYQQDPGMELHLIHYSYGVNSTEKGDLSSESTVSRIRTEHFPLTLESARPSHTSQYLCASNITMGIRGANYGYTIYFGEGSWLTVV.

This chain uses TRBV7-9 with TRBJ1-6; weak D call: TRBD1 (6 bases). Looked up from germline, CDR1 is SEHNR and CDR2 is FQNEAQ (reference sequence). The CDR3 is 13 residues long. Trimming took 5 bases from V and 10 from J, leaving 12 bases between them. As DNA, the CDR3 is TGTGCCAGCAGCAAGGGACAAGGATCACCCCTCCACTTT. This gives the protein CASSKGQGSPLHF.

The chain has TRBV29-1 and TRBJ1-1; D is perhaps TRBD1 (6 bases). The V end lost 6 bases, the J end lost 0 bases, and 20 bases lay between the germline ends. The CDR3 covers 16 residues. In germline, CDR1 is SQVTM, CDR2 ANQGSEA. CDR3 coding DNA: TGCAGCGTCCCGATAGGGGGAGCGATAATGAACACTGAAGCTTTCTTT. Its translation: CSVPIGGAIMNTEAFF.

V is TRBV3-1 and J is TRBJ2-1, with D perhaps matching TRBD1 or TRBD2 (7 bases each). This CDR3 is 18 amino acids long. V lost 4 bases, J lost 1 base, and 20 bases lay in between. Germline assignment: CDR1 LGHDT and CDR2 YNNKEL (reference sequence). The CDR3 nucleotides read TGTGCCAGCAGCCGCTCAAAGGGACAGCGGGGATCCTACAATGAGCAGTTCTTC. Protein product: CASSRSKGQRGSYNEQFF.

This clonotype appeared once. It is likely a read error, because the conserved phenylalanine at the end of the CDR3 is missing. No DNA is shown, since the ends of the CDR3 on it are uncertain; the CDR3 is the one TCRdb lists. This rearrangement joins TRBV7-6 to TRBJ2-2. The CDR3 has 8 residues if both end residues are counted. From germline, CDR1 is SGHVS and CDR2 FNYEAQ. CDR3: CASSLARG.